This paragraph covers one TCR beta chain sequence. Recruits, aged about 18 to 95 years, lived in 24 US areas. Participant-reported clinical history was the basis for cohort assignment. The sample comes from a study of blood T cell repertoires in COVID-19. Study overall: Both acute and convalescent COVID-19 samples were obtained from the United States, Italy and Spain.

This CDR3 has 12 amino acids. The germline V and J ends were trimmed by 5 bases and 7 bases, with 12 bases remaining between them. Germline assignment: CDR1 SQVTM and CDR2 ANQGSEA. Method: immunoSEQ multiplex PCR; TCRdb's copy keeps in-frame clones and lacks some. This sample has about 180,000 clones, with approximately 89% found just once. The rearrangement links TRBV29-1 to TRBJ2-1; tentatively, D is TRBD1 (6 bases). The specimen was PBMCs or T cells enriched from blood (not recorded which). The sequence came from a woman aged 40 to 49 with acute COVID-19. As DNA, the CDR3 is TGCAGCGTTAAGGAAACAGGGAATGAGCAGTTCTTC. Translating it yields CSVKETGNEQFF.